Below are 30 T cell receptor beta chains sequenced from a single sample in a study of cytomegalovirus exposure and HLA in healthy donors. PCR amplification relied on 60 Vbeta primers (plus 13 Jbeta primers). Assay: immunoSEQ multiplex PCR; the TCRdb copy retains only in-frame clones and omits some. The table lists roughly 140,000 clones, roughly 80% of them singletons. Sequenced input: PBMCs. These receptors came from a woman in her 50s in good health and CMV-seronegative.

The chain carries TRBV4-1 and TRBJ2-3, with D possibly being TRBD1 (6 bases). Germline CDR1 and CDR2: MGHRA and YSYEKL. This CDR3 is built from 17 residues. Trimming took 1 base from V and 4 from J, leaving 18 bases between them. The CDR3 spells CASSQGPGRGIADTQYF. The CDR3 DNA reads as TGCGCCAGCAGCCAAGGTCCTGGCAGGGGAATCGCAGATACGCAGTATTTT.

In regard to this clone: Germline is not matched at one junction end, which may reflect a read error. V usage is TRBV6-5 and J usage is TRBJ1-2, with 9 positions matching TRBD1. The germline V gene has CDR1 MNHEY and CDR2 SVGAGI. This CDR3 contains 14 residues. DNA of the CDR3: TGTGCCAGCAGATCCTCGGACAGGGGAAGGGGCTACCCCTTC. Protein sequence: CASRSSDRGRGYPF.

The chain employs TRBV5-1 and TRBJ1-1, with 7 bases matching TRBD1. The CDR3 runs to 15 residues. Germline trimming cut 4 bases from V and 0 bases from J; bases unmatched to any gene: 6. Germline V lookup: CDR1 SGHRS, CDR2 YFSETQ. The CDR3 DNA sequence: TGCGCCAGCAGCGTTGATGACAGGGTGAACACTGAAGCTTTCTTT. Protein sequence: CASSVDDRVNTEAFF.

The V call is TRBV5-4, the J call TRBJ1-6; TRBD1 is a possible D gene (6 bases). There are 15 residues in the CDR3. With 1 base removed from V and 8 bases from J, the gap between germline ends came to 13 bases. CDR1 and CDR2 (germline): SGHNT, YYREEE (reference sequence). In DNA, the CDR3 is TGTGCCAGCAGCTTGTCATCGGGGGGCGATTCACCCCTCCACTTT. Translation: CASSLSSGGDSPLHF.

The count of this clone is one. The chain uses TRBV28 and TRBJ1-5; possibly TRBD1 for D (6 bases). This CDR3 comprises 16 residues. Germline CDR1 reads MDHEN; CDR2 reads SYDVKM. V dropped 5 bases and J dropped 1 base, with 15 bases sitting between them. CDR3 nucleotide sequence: TGTGCCAGCAGTCCTCAGGGGCCAGGGAGCAATCAGCCCCAGCATTTT. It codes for CASSPQGPGSNQPQHF. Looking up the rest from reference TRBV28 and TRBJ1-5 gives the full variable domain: DVKVTQSSRYLVKRTGEKVFLECVQDMDHENMFWYRQDPGLGLRLIYFSYDVKMKEKGDIPEGYSVSREKKERFSLILESASTNQTSMYLCASSPQGPGSNQPQHFGDGTRLSIL.

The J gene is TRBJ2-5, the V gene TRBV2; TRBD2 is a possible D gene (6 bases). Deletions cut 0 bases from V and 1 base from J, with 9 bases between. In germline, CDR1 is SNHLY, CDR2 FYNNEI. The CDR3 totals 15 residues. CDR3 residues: CASSEAWDFQETQYF. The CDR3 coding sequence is TGTGCCAGCAGTGAAGCTTGGGACTTCCAAGAGACCCAGTACTTC. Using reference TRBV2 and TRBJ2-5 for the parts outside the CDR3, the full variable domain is EPEVTQTPSHQVTQMGQEVILRCVPISNHLYFYWYRQILGQKVEFLVSFYNNEISEKSEIFDDQFSVERPDGSNFTLKIRSTKLEDSAMYFCASSEAWDFQETQYFGPGTRLLVL.

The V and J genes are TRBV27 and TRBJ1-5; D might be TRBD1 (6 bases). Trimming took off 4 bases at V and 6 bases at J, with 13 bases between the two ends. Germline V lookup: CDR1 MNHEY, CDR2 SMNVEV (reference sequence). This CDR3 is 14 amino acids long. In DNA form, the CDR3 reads TGTGCCAGCAGTTCCCGGGACATCGGTCAGCCCCAGCATTTT. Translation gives CASSSRDIGQPQHF.

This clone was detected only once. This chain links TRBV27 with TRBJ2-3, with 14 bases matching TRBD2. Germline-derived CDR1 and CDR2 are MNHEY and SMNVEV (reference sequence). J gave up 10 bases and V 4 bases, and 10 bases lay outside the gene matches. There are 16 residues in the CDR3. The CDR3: CASSSGLAGGTAPQYF. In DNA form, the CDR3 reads TGTGCCAGCAGTTCAGGACTAGCGGGGGGAACAGCCCCGCAGTATTTT.

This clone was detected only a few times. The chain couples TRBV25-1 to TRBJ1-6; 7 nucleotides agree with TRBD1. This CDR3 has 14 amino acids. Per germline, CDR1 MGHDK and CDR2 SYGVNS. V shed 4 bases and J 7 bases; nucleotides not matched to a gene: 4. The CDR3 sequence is CASSAQGDNSPLHF. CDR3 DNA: TGTGCCAGCAGTGCGCAGGGGGACAATTCACCCCTCCACTTT. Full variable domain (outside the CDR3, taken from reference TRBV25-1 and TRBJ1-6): EADIYQTPRYLVIGTGKKITLECSQTMGHDKMYWYQQDPGMELHLIHYSYGVNSTEKGDLSSESTVSRIRTEHFPLTLESARPSHTSQYLCASSAQGDNSPLHFGNGTRLTVT.

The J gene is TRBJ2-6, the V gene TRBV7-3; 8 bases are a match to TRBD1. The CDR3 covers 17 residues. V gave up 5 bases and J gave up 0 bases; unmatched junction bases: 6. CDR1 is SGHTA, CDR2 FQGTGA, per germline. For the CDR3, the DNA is TGTGCCAGCAGCCCTATAGACAGGGGCTCTGGGGCCAACGTCCTGACTTTC. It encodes CASSPIDRGSGANVLTF. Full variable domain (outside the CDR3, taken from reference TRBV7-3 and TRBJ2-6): GAGVSQTPSNKVTEKGKYVELRCDPISGHTALYWYRQSLGQGPEFLIYFQGTGAADDSGLPNDRFFAVRPEGSVSTLKIQRTERGDSAVYLCASSPIDRGSGANVLTFGAGSRLTVL.

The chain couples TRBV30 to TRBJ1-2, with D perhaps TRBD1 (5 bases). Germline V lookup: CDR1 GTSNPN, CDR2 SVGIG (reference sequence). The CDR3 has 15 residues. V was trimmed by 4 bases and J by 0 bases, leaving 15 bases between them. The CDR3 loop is CAWTLRDLANYGYTF. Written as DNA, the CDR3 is TGTGCCTGGACTCTCCGGGACTTAGCTAACTATGGCTACACCTTC. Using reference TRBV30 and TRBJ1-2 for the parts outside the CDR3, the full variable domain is SQTIHQWPATLVQPVGSPLSLECTVEGTSNPNLYWYRQAAGRGLQLLFYSVGIGQISSEVPQNLSASRPQDRQFILSSKKLLLSDSGFYLCAWTLRDLANYGYTFGSGTRLTVV.

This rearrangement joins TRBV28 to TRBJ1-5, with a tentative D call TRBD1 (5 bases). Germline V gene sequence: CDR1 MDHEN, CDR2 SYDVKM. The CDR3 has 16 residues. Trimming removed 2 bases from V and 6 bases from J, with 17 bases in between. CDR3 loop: CASSLIRVTLSQPQHF. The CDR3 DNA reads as TGTGCCAGCAGTTTAATCAGGGTAACACTGAGTCAGCCCCAGCATTTT.

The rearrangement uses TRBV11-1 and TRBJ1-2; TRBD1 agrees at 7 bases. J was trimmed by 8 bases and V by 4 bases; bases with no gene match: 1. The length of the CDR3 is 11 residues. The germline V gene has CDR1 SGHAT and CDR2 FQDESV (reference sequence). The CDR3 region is CASSYRGGYTF. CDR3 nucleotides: TGTGCCAGCAGCTACAGGGGAGGCTACACCTTC.

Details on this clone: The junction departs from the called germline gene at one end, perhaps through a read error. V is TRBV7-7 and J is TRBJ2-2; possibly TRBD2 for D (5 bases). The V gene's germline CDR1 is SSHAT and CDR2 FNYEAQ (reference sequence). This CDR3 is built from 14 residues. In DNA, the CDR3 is TGTGCTAGCAGCTTAGCGCGGAACACCGGGGAGCTGTTTTTT. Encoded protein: CASSLARNTGELFF.

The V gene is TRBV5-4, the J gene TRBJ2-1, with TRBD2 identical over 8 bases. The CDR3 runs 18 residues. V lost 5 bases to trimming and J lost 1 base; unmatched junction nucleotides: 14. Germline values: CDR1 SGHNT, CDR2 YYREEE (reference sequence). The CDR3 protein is CASSFGGARLGSYNEQFF. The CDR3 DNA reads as TGTGCCAGCAGTTTCGGGGGGGCCCGATTAGGATCCTACAATGAGCAGTTCTTC.

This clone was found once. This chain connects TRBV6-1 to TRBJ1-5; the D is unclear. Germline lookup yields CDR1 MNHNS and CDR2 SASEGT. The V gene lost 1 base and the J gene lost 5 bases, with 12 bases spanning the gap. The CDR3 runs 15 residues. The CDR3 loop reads CASSEGPGGYQPQHF. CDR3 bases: TGTGCCAGCAGTGAAGGACCCGGAGGTTATCAGCCCCAGCATTTT.

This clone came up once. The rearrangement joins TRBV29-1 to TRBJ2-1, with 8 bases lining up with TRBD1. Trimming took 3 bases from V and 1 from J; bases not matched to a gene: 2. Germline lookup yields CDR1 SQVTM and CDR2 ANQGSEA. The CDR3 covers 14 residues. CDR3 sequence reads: CSVETGESYNEQFF. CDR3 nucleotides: TGCAGCGTTGAGACAGGGGAATCCTACAATGAGCAGTTCTTC.

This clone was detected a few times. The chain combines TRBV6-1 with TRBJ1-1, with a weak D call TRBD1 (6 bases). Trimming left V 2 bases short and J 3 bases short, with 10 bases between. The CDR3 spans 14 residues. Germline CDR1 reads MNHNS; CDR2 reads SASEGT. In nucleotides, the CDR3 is TGTGCCAGCAGTGAACAGGGGTCCTACACTGAAGCTTTCTTT. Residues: CASSEQGSYTEAFF.

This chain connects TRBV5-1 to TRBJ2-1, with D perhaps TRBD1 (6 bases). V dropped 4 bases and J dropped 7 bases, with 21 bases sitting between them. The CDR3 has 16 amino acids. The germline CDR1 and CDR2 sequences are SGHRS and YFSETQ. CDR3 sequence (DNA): TGCGCCAGCAGCCGGCGGTTAGGGGACATAAGGAATGAGCAGTTCTTC. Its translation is CASSRRLGDIRNEQFF.

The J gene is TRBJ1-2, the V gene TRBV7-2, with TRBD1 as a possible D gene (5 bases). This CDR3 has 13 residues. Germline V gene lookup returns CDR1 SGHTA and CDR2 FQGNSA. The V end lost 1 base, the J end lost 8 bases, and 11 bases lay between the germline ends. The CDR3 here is CASSLGQGGGYTF. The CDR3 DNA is TGTGCCAGCAGCTTAGGCCAGGGAGGCGGCTACACCTTC.

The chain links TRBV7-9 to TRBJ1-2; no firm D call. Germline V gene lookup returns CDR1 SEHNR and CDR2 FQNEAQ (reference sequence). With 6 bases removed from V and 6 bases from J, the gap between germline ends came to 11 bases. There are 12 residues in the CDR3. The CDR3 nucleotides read TGTGCCAGCAGTACAGAGTCTAATGGCTACACCTTC. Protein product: CASSTESNGYTF.

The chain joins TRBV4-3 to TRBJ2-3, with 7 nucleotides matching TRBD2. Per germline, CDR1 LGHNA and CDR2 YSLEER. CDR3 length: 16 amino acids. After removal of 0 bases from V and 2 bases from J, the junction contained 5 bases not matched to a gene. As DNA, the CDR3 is TGCGCCAGCAGCCAAGATCGGGGGGTCCCCACAGATACGCAGTATTTT. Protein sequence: CASSQDRGVPTDTQYF.

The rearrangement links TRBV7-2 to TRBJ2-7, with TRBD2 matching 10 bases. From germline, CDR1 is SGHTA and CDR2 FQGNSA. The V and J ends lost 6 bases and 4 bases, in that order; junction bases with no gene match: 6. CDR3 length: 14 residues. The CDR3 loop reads CASRLRAGGYEQYF. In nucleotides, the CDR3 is TGTGCCAGCAGGTTAAGAGCGGGGGGGTACGAGCAGTACTTC. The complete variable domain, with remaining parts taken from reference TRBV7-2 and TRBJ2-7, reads GAGVSQSPSNKVTEKGKDVELRCDPISGHTALYWYRQSLGQGLEFLIYFQGNSAPDKSGLPSDRFSAERTGGSVSTLTIQRTQQEDSAVYLCASRLRAGGYEQYFGPGTRLTVT.

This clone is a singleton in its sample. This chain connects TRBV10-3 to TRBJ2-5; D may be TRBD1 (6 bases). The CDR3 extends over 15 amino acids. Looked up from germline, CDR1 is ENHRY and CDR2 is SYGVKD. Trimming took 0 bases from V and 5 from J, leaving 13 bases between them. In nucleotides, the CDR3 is TGTGCCATCAGTGAGTCGATCCAGGGGTTGGAGACCCAGTACTTC. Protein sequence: CAISESIQGLETQYF.

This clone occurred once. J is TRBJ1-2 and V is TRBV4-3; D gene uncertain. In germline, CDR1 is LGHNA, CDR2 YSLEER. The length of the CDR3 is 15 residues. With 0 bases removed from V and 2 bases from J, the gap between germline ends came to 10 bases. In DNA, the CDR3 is TGCGCCAGCAGCCAAGATCGAGGACTAAACTATGGCTACACCTTC. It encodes CASSQDRGLNYGYTF.

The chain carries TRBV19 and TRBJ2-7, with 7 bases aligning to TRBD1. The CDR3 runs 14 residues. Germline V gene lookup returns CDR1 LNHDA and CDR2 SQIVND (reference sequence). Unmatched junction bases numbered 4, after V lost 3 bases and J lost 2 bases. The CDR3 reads CASSIRDSTYEQYF. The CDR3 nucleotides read TGTGCCAGTAGTATCCGGGACAGTACCTACGAGCAGTACTTC. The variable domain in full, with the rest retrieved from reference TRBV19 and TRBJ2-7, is DGGITQSPKYLFRKEGQNVTLSCEQNLNHDAMYWYRQDPGQGLRLIYYSQIVNDFQKGDIAEGYSVSREKKESFPLTVTSAQKNPTAFYLCASSIRDSTYEQYFGPGTRLTVT.

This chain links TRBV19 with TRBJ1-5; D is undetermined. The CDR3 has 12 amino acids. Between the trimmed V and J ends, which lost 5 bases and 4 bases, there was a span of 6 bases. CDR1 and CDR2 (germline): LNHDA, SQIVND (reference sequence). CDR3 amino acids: CASSPLNQPQHF. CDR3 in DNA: TGTGCCAGTAGTCCCCTGAATCAGCCCCAGCATTTT.

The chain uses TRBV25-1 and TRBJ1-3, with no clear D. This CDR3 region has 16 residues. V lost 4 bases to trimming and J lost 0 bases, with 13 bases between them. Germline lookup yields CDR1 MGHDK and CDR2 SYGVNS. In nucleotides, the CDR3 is TGTGCCAGCAGTGTCGGACGGGGATTCTCTGGAAACACCATATATTTT. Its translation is CASSVGRGFSGNTIYF.

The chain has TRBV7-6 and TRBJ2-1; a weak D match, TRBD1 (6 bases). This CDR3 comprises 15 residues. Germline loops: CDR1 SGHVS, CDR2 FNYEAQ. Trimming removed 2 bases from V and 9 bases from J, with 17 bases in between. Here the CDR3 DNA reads TGTGCCAGCAGCTTACCGGGCGCAGGGGATGGTGAGCAGTTCTTC. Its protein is CASSLPGAGDGEQFF.

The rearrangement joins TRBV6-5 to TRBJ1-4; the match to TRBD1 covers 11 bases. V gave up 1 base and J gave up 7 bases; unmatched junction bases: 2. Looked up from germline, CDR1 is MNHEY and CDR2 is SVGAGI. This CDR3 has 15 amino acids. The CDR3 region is CASSYYGTGGEKLFF. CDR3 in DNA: TGTGCCAGCAGTTACTACGGGACAGGGGGTGAAAAACTGTTTTTT.